This T cell receptor beta chain derives from a study of blood T cell repertoires in COVID-19 (TCRdb year 2020). A note on the overall study: Samples covering the acute and convalescent phases of COVID-19 were provided by collaborators in the United States, Italy and Spain. The prospective study material was composed of cDNA or gDNA derived from T cells, B-cell-depleted T cells, or PBMCs. The dataset comprised deeply sampled blood TCRbeta repertoires from subjects exposed to, actively infected with, or recovered from COVID-19. The repertoires were released in a freely available public database meant as a resource for research on the immune response to SARS-CoV-2. The samples were drawn from the first 160 participants of the ongoing ImmuneRACE study and from over 950 subjects provided by 6 global collaborators. Sample metadata almost always included a de-identified subject ID, COVID-19 status, age in years and sex. Where available, HLA class I and class II types were taken from metadata supplied by the sample provider and were not determined by assay-based typing. Summary of the overall study and its limitations: How much clinical and demographic metadata was included differed by source and by participant, and the metadata was provided uncurated.

Counted from cysteine to phenylalanine, this CDR3 has 17 amino acids. Only CDR3 DNA is held: 51 bases, read in frame from base 1. CDR1 and CDR2 (SGDLS, YYNGEE) derive from the germline V gene. Trimming accounts for 4 bases at V and 4 bases at J, while the number of junction bases matched to no gene is 14. In this sample, this clone turned up a few times. Which antigen it targets is not known. Base quality data are lacking; no much larger clone is found one base away. TCRbeta CDR3 regions were amplified from genomic DNA by means of the immunoSEQ Assay, a bias-controlled multiplex PCR. As for how the authors treated the data: Within the assay, amplification of reference gene primers was used to estimate how many nucleated cells each sample contained. To quantify the absolute abundance of each unique TCRbeta CDR3 rearrangement, sequence reads were collapsed and filtered. Productive Simpson clonality was computed per sample as the square root of Simpson's diversity index over productive rearrangements. The clones in this table, taken by TCRdb from immuneACCESS, are in-frame only. Not every clone is retained; where verified, under half of the shortfall comes from an unresolved V gene, and the cause of the rest is unknown. The V and J calls and clone size were taken over from that table, and D and trimming were inferred from the DNA. The table for this sample lists 200,000 to 300,000 clones; around 90% of them were counted only once. The ten largest clones take up 2% to 3% of the sample.

One collaborating source in Seattle enrolled patients during active infection and followed them longitudinally through the course of disease. Whole blood was collected in K2EDTA tubes by collaborating institutions according to the institutions' own protocols. Collaborator samples were shipped for TCRbeta analysis as frozen whole blood, isolated PBMCs, or DNA extracted from either sample type. This chain is built from TRBV9 and TRBJ1-2, with 9 bases aligning to TRBD1. This receptor was taken from a person in their late teens or twenties with COVID-19, enrolled during active disease. The specimen sequenced was peripheral blood. The bases read TGTGCCAGCAGCCCGCCCACAGGGGGGACAGGGATCTATGGCTACACCTTC. Protein translation: CASSPPTGGTGIYGYTF.